This TCR beta chain was sequenced during a study of T cells after yellow fever vaccination. The wider study: Any fraction with a low cell number was prepared using SMART-Seq v4 Ultra Low Input. Broader study findings: Subsequent to the booster, the majority of primary-vaccination clones reappeared (roughly 95% CD4, 70% to 90% CD8).

With respect to this clonotype: Its antigen is as yet unknown.

TCRdb itself ran the 5' RACE reads through MiXCR, one entry per CDR3 protein. The data contain around 590,000 distinct CDR3 sequences, over 9% of them singletons. Germline trimming cut 1 base from V and 0 bases from J; bases unmatched to any gene: 11. CDR1 is SGHAT and CDR2 is FQNNGV in the germline V gene. The CDR3 has 20 amino acids. The receptor was isolated from a man under 40 who received the YFV17D yellow fever vaccine. The source material was PBMCs, sampled on the day of the yellow fever booster vaccination. The chain employs TRBV11-2 and TRBJ2-6; 8 bases fit TRBD1. CDR3 coding DNA: TGTGCCAGCAGCTTAGGTTGGACTCGGACAGGGATCTCTGGGGCCAACGTCCTGACTTTC. Its translation: CASSLGWTRTGISGANVLTF.